A selection of T cell receptor beta chains follows, all from one sample in a study of human T cells and chemical hapten exposure. One entry per CDR3 protein results from TCRdb running MiXCR on the RACE reads. In the table there are about 71,000 distinct CDR3 sequences, about 9.4% of which are singletons. The sequences come from whole blood, collected in connection with sensitization to the hapten diphenylcyclopropenone (DPC). The source is a woman aged 40 to 49 with alopecia areata. Some clones in this sample may be carry-over from other donors' samples. CDR3s include the opening cysteine and the closing phenylalanine or tryptophan. The D gene is left open where the match is weak. Part of the rows lack a size; the others show once, few, many or a class for expanded clones.

many	11	TRBV4-3	TRBJ2-1	.	TGCGCCAGCAGCCAAGGACATGAGCAGTTCTTC	CASSQGHEQFF
many	15	TRBV10-2	TRBJ2-5	.	TGCGCCAGCAGGCGGGGGCTTAAGGATCGAGAGACCCAGTACTTC	CASRRGLKDRETQYF
many	17	TRBV6-5	TRBJ1-6	.	TGTGCCAGCAGTAGATTTTACAGGAAAGGTGATAATTCACCCCTCCACTTT	CASSRFYRKGDNSPLHF
many	15	TRBV5-1	TRBJ2-2	TRBD1	TGCGCCAGCCAAGCTAGGACAGGGAACGCCGGGGAGCTGTTTTTT	CASQARTGNAGELFF
many	15	TRBV6-2/TRBV6-3	TRBJ2-1	TRBD2	TGTGCCAGCAGTTACACTAGCGGGGGGGGAGATGAGCAGTTCTTC	CASSYTSGGGDEQFF
.	16	TRBV4-1	TRBJ2-2	.	TGCGCCAGCAGGTCGCCCGGGATTACTTCCCCCGGGGAGCTGTTTTTT	CASRSPGITSPGELFF
many	14	TRBV4-2	TRBJ2-7	.	TGTGCCAGCAGCCAAGACCAGGGCCGGCGCGAGCAGTACTTC	CASSQDQGRREQYF
many	15	TRBV7-2	TRBJ2-3	.	TGTGCCAGCAGCCCGAGAGGAGGCAGCGTGGATACGCAGTATTTT	CASSPRGGSVDTQYF
many	16	TRBV12-3/TRBV12-4	TRBJ2-1	.	TGTGCCAGCAGTTTAGATGGGACATACTCCTACAATGAGCAGTTCTTC	CASSLDGTYSYNEQFF
.	13	TRBV6-5	TRBJ2-3	TRBD1	TGTGCCAGCAGTGCGGACAGGGAAGATACGCAGTATTTT	CASSADREDTQYF
.	14	TRBV20-1	TRBJ1-1	TRBD1	TGCAGTGCCCAACGACAGGGGATGAACACTGAAGCTTTCTTT	CSAQRQGMNTEAFF
few	14	TRBV4-1	TRBJ2-7	.	TGCGCCAGCAGCCAAGATCCAGGTTCCTACGAGCAGTACTTC	CASSQDPGSYEQYF
many	14	TRBV5-1	TRBJ1-1	.	TGCGCCAGCAGCCCTCAGGGACCGAACACTGAAGCTTTCTTT	CASSPQGPNTEAFF
many	16	TRBV12-3/TRBV12-4	TRBJ1-1	.	TGTGCCAGCAGCTCCCCTTGGTCGGGGAGGAACACTGAAGCTTTCTTT	CASSSPWSGRNTEAFF
many	15	TRBV6-1	TRBJ1-5	.	TGTGCCAGCAGTGAGGATACAGGAGGCAATCAGCCCCAGCATTTT	CASSEDTGGNQPQHF
few	14	TRBV20-1	TRBJ2-5	TRBD2	TGCAGTGCCCCACTAGCTAGCGGAACAGAGACCCAGTACTTC	CSAPLASGTETQYF
many	18	TRBV7-2	TRBJ2-6	.	TGTGCCAGCGATTCGAGTCGAAGGGGCTCCTCTGGGGCCAACGTCCTGACTTTC	CASDSSRRGSSGANVLTF
many	14	TRBV20-1	TRBJ1-1	.	TGCAGTGCTAGGGACGGGCTGCTGAACACTGAAGCTTTCTTT	CSARDGLLNTEAFF
many	23	TRBV7-2	TRBJ2-3	TRBD2	TGTGCCAGCAGCTTAGTAAAGACACCAAGACGTCTCTTAGCGGGGGGACGCACAGATACGCAGTATTTT	CASSLVKTPRRLLAGGRTDTQYF
many	13	TRBV6-1	TRBJ2-1	TRBD1	TGTGCCATCGGGACAGCTTACTGGAGGGAGCAGTTCTTC	CAIGTAYWREQFF
many	15	TRBV4-3	TRBJ1-6	TRBD1	TGCGCCAGCAGCCAAGGACAGGGGGATAATTCACCCCTCCACTTT	CASSQGQGDNSPLHF
.	13	TRBV18	TRBJ2-7	TRBD1	TGTGCCAGCTCACCCGGGACAGCATACGAGCAGTACTTC	CASSPGTAYEQYF
many	15	TRBV7-2	TRBJ2-4	TRBD2	TGTGCCAGCAGCTTAGTTACTAGCGGTGAAAACATTCAGTACTTC	CASSLVTSGENIQYF
many	15	TRBV7-9	TRBJ2-5	.	TGTGCCAGCAGCTTAGGGCGGGGGCCCACCGGAACCCAGTACTTC	CASSLGRGPTGTQYF
few	15	TRBV12-3/TRBV12-4	TRBJ2-1	TRBD2	TGTGCCAGCAGTTTAAGGACTAGCGGGGGTGTTGGGCAGTTCTTC	CASSLRTSGGVGQFF
.	12	TRBV5-1	TRBJ2-3	.	TGCGCCAGCAGGTGGGACACAGATACGCAGTATTTT	CASRWDTDTQYF
many	15	TRBV10-3	TRBJ2-3	TRBD2	TGTGCCATCAGCCTAAGAAGCGGGGGGGAAGATACGCAGTATTTT	CAISLRSGGEDTQYF
many	14	TRBV14	TRBJ2-1	.	TGTGCCAGCAGCCAAGAAAGGTTTATGGATGAGCAGTTCTTC	CASSQERFMDEQFF
many	15	TRBV11-2	TRBJ2-1	TRBD2	TGTGCCAGCAGCTTATTGCGGGGGGCTTTCTATGAGCAGTTCTTC	CASSLLRGAFYEQFF
.	14	TRBV5-1	TRBJ1-5	.	TGCGCCAGCAGCTTGTGGGGGCCGGATCAGCCCCAGCATTTT	CASSLWGPDQPQHF
many	14	TRBV3-2	TRBJ2-3	.	TGTGCCAGCAGCCAAGTGACGGCGGGGGAAGCGCAGTATTTT	CASSQVTAGEAQYF
few	14	TRBV29-1	TRBJ2-1	.	TGCAGCGTTCGTATAGGGGGGCTCTTCGATGAGCAGTTCTTC	CSVRIGGLFDEQFF
.	13	TRBV29-1	TRBJ1-2	.	TGCAGCGTTGAACAGCGGTCAAACTATGGCTACACCTTC	CSVEQRSNYGYTF
many	15	TRBV4-1	TRBJ2-5	TRBD1	TGCGCCAGCAGCTCCGGACAGGGTTACCAAGAGACCCAGTACTTC	CASSSGQGYQETQYF
many	13	TRBV5-1	TRBJ2-7	.	TGCGCCAGCAGCTTCGGGGGCTCCTACGAGCAGTACTTC	CASSFGGSYEQYF
few	13	TRBV2	TRBJ1-2	.	TGTGCCAGCAGTGCCGAGGAGACCTATGGCTACACCTTC	CASSAEETYGYTF